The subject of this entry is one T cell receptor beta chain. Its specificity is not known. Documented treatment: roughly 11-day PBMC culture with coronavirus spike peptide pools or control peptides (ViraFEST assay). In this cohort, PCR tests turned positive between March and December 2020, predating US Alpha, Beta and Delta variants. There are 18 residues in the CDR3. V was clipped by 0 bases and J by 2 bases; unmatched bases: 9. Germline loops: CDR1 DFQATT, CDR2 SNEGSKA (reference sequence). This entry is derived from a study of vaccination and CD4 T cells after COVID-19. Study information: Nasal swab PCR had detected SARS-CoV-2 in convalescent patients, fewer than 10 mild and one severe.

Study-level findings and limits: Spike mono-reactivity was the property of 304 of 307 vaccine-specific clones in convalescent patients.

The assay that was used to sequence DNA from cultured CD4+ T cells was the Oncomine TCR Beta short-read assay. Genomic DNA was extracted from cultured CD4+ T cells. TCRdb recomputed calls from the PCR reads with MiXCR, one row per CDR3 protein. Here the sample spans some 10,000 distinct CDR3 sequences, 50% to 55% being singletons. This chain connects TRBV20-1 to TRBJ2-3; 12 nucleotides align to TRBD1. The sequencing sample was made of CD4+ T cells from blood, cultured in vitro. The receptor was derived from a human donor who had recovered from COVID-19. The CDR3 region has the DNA TGCAGTGCTAGAGATCAGTGGAGGGACAGGGGGCACACAGATACGCAGTATTTT. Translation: CSARDQWRDRGHTDTQYF.